These 19 T cell receptor beta chains were sequenced from one sample in a study of CD8+ T cells in alopecia areata. Treatment indicated: oral pan-JAK inhibitor, 5-10 mg twice daily. cDNA serving as the sequencing template came from extracted, reverse transcribed RNA. Assay: immunoSEQ multiplex PCR; the TCRdb copy retains only in-frame clones and omits some. The sample includes about 110,000 clones, 55% to 60% of them seen just once. The material sequenced was CD4+ T cells sorted from blood, taken at week 24, from a patient treated with tofacitinib. Receptor source: a human donor with alopecia areata.

V and J are TRBV4-2 and TRBJ2-7, with D perhaps TRBD1 or TRBD2 (5 bases each). Germline values: CDR1 LGHNA, CDR2 YNFKEQ. The length of the CDR3 is 13 residues. The ends were cut back, 4 bases at V and 5 bases at J, with 12 bases in the middle. CDR3: CASSPGPNDEQYF. The CDR3 DNA reads as TGTGCCAGCAGCCCGGGACCCAATGACGAGCAGTACTTC.

This chain links TRBV5-1 with TRBJ2-5, with a tentative D call TRBD1 (6 bases). The CDR3 runs 14 residues. V lost 1 base, J lost 5 bases, and 12 bases lay in between. Germline V CDR1 and CDR2: SGHRS, YFSETQ. The CDR3 is CASSLSGDGETQYF. Here the CDR3 DNA reads TGCGCCAGCAGCTTGTCAGGGGATGGGGAGACCCAGTACTTC.

This clone was recorded a few times. The gene calls are TRBV7-2 and TRBJ2-7, with 10 bases fitting TRBD2. V lost 7 bases to trimming and J lost 4 bases; unmatched junction nucleotides: 7. CDR3 length equals 14 residues. Looked up from germline, CDR1 is SGHTA and CDR2 is FQGNSA. CDR3 sequence (DNA): TGTGCCAGCACCCAAGCGGGGGGGCCGTACGAGCAGTACTTC. Its protein is CASTQAGGPYEQYF. Combining the CDR3 with reference TRBV7-2 and TRBJ2-7 gives the whole variable domain GAGVSQSPSNKVTEKGKDVELRCDPISGHTALYWYRQSLGQGLEFLIYFQGNSAPDKSGLPSDRFSAERTGGSVSTLTIQRTQQEDSAVYLCASTQAGGPYEQYFGPGTRLTVT.

The rearrangement uses TRBV9 and TRBJ2-1; the D gene is possibly TRBD1 (5 bases). Trimming took 7 bases from V and 6 from J, leaving 17 bases between them. This CDR3 spans 14 amino acids. Germline V CDR1 and CDR2: SGDLS, YYNGEE. The CDR3 bases are TGTGCCAGCGGTGGGGCCGGGTACGTCAATGAGCAGTTCTTC. Its protein product is CASGGAGYVNEQFF. The variable domain in full, completed from reference TRBV9 and TRBJ2-1, reads DSGVTQTPKHLITATGQRVTLRCSPRSGDLSVYWYQQSLDQGLQFLIQYYNGEERAKGNILERFSAQQFPDLHSELNLSSLELGDSALYFCASGGAGYVNEQFFGPGTRLTVL.

This clone has only a few counts. The rearrangement uses TRBV27 and TRBJ2-1; 11 bases map to TRBD2. J gave up 9 bases and V 5 bases, and 6 bases lay outside the gene matches. The CDR3 length is 14 residues. The germline V gene encodes CDR1 MNHEY and CDR2 SMNVEV (reference sequence). The CDR3 sequence: CASSPRLAGTEQFF. CDR3 coding DNA: TGTGCCAGCAGTCCGCGACTAGCGGGGACTGAGCAGTTCTTC.

This clone is a singleton in its sample. This sequence joins TRBV10-2 and TRBJ2-7; the match to TRBD2 covers 11 bases. The junction had 11 bases not matched to a gene; V was cut back by 5 bases and J by 2 bases. Germline V gives CDR1 WSHSY, CDR2 SAAADI. The CDR3 runs to 17 residues. The CDR3 here is CASSLPSSGGRPYEQYF. For the CDR3, the DNA is TGCGCCAGCAGTCTCCCCTCTAGCGGGGGGCGACCCTACGAGCAGTACTTC.

The J gene is TRBJ1-5, the V gene TRBV2, with unresolved D. Per germline, CDR1 SNHLY and CDR2 FYNNEI. The CDR3 is 13 residues long. Between the trimmed V and J ends, which lost 7 bases and 1 base, there was a span of 8 bases. Here the CDR3 reads CASMRESNQPQHF. DNA of the CDR3: TGTGCCAGCATGAGGGAGAGCAATCAGCCCCAGCATTTT.

A few counts support this clone. Distinct nucleotide sequences in the sample also encode this CDR3. This sequence joins TRBV30 and TRBJ1-1; 11 bases match TRBD1. Losses at the gene ends were 3 bases for V and 4 bases for J; bases not matched to a gene: 1. CDR3 size: 13 residues. CDR1 is GTSNPN, CDR2 SVGIG, per germline (reference sequence). The CDR3 nucleotides read TGTGCCTGGAGGGGGACAGGGGGCACTGAAGCTTTCTTT. Amino acids: CAWRGTGGTEAFF.

This clone was counted only a few times. The CDR3 loop reads CASSSQGTFYGYTF. For the CDR3, the DNA is TGTGCCAGCAGTTCTCAGGGAACCTTCTATGGCTACACCTTC. The genes are TRBV27 and TRBJ1-2; D might be TRBD1 (5 bases). V dropped 4 bases and J dropped 4 bases, with 13 bases sitting between them. CDR1 MNHEY and CDR2 SMNVEV come from the germline V gene (reference sequence). The CDR3 spans 14 residues.

The J gene is TRBJ1-1, the V gene TRBV6-5; 9 nucleotides line up with TRBD1. Germline V CDR1 and CDR2: MNHEY, SVGAGI. CDR3 length: 15 residues. Germline trimming cut 2 bases from V and 8 bases from J; bases unmatched to any gene: 9. The CDR3 sequence is CASSYLGQGSREAFF. The CDR3 bases are TGTGCCAGCAGTTACCTCGGACAGGGGAGTAGGGAAGCTTTCTTT.

The rearrangement joins TRBV7-9 to TRBJ2-1; TRBD2 agrees at 12 bases. This CDR3 has 15 amino acids. Per the germline V gene, CDR1 is SEHNR and CDR2 is FQNEAQ (reference sequence). After removal of 1 base from V and 8 bases from J, the junction contained 3 bases not matched to a gene. The CDR3 nucleotides read TGTGCCAGCAGCTTAGGGACTAGCGGGGAGCATGAGCAGTTCTTC. It is translated as CASSLGTSGEHEQFF.

The chain uses TRBV7-2 and TRBJ2-1; D is possibly TRBD2 (5 bases). Germline values: CDR1 SGHTA, CDR2 FQGNSA. CDR3 size: 16 residues. The germline V and J ends were trimmed by 0 bases and 1 base, with 10 bases remaining between them. CDR3 loop: CASSLAGGLSYNEQFF. In nucleotides, the CDR3 is TGTGCCAGCAGCTTAGCGGGCGGGCTTTCCTACAATGAGCAGTTCTTC.

The gene calls are TRBV29-1 and TRBJ2-1, with D uncertain. This CDR3 contains 14 residues. CDR1 is SQVTM, CDR2 ANQGSEA, per germline. The V end was cut by 4 bases, the J end by 2 bases, with 12 bases between. As DNA, the CDR3 is TGCAGCGTTGCTCAGCGAGTAACCTACAATGAGCAGTTCTTC. Protein product: CSVAQRVTYNEQFF.

This chain joins TRBV9 and TRBJ1-2; D uncertain. The V end was cut by 0 bases, the J end by 5 bases, with 26 bases between. Germline V gene sequence: CDR1 SGDLS, CDR2 YYNGEE. The CDR3 covers 19 residues. CDR3 region: CASSVGVSRGRNSGYGYTF. DNA of the CDR3: TGTGCCAGCAGCGTAGGGGTGAGTCGGGGTCGTAATTCTGGATATGGCTACACCTTC.

A few counts support this clone. The chain has TRBV5-1 and TRBJ2-5; D is possibly TRBD2 (5 bases). V dropped 5 bases and J dropped 5 bases, with 13 bases sitting between them. Per germline, CDR1 SGHRS and CDR2 YFSETQ. The CDR3 is 13 amino acids. The CDR3 spells CASSPRARETQYF. The CDR3 coding sequence is TGCGCCAGCAGTCCGCGGGCCCGGGAGACCCAGTACTTC.

V and J are TRBV10-3 and TRBJ1-2; D is undetermined. CDR1 and CDR2 from the germline V gene are ENHRY and SYGVKD. The CDR3 runs to 12 residues. The V end was cut by 8 bases, the J end by 4 bases, with 11 bases between. The DNA for the CDR3 is TGTGCCATCGAAAATTCCGGCTATGGCTACACCTTC. This gives the protein CAIENSGYGYTF.

The CDR3 nucleotides read TGTGCCAGCAGTTACCGCGGTAGGGGCTACGAGCAGTACTTC. Amino acids: CASSYRGRGYEQYF. The chain is built from TRBV6-5 and TRBJ2-7; maybe TRBD1 (5 bases). This CDR3 comprises 14 residues. Germline lookup yields CDR1 MNHEY and CDR2 SVGAGI. V lost 2 bases to trimming and J lost 3 bases, with 11 bases between them.

This clone was observed a handful of times. The sample has other DNA sequences that encode this CDR3 too. The rearrangement links TRBV5-1 to TRBJ1-2, with D perhaps TRBD1 (6 bases). Trimming shortened V by 4 bases and J by 2 bases, and 9 bases separated the two germline ends. The CDR3 spans 13 residues. Germline V gives CDR1 SGHRS, CDR2 YFSETQ. The CDR3, as DNA: TGCGCCAGCAGCCCGGACAGCAACTATGGCTACACCTTC. Its protein is CASSPDSNYGYTF. Full variable domain (missing parts from reference TRBV5-1 and TRBJ1-2): KAGVTQTPRYLIKTRGQQVTLSCSPISGHRSVSWYQQTPGQGLQFLFEYFSETQRNKGNFPGRFSGRQFSNSRSEMNVSTLELGDSALYLCASSPDSNYGYTFGSGTRLTVV.

The V and J genes are TRBV2 and TRBJ2-1; perhaps TRBD1 as D (5 bases). The CDR3 length is 13 residues. Trimming shortened V by 6 bases and J by 3 bases, and 9 bases separated the two germline ends. Germline V lookup: CDR1 SNHLY, CDR2 FYNNEI. The CDR3 nucleotides are TGTGCCAGCAGAGGGGTCGACTACAATGAGCAGTTCTTC. It translates to CASRGVDYNEQFF.